This TCR beta chain was captured in a study of cytomegalovirus exposure and HLA in healthy donors (dated by TCRdb to about 2017). The study in broad terms: An earlier analysis of several hundred of the donors reported 250 to 350 Gb of sequence data and more than 90 million unique TCR beta sequences from 190 million or so T cells. Roughly 5 DR-DQ haplotypes were handled as single units for association and clustering because linkage in the cohort was strong. On average, 235,054 unique TCR beta nucleotide sequences were sequenced per donor among a few hundred genotyped donors of the cohort, with 15% to 20% of those sequences being non-productive. A later genetic analysis took genome-wide SNP genotypes for about 60% of the roughly 670 donors and used that subset as a discovery cohort. Rather than drawing on any new phenotypic data, the later analysis identified candidate immune exposures from TCR beta sequences and the way those sequences occurred across donors. An early release covering over 500 HLA-typed donors comprised about 300 gigabases of sequencing data and approximately 80 million unique TCR sequences. The study aimed to test whether cataloging public T cell receptors could reveal signatures of past pathogen exposure. Typing coverage varied by locus: roughly 629-640 donors for A, B, C, DRB1 and DQB1; roughly 500 for DQA1; over 600 for DPA1; fewer than 480 for DPB1. Besides the first cohort of roughly 700 subjects, a separate validation cohort made up of 120 different subjects was used. An earlier analysis of approximately 580 of the donors used high-throughput TCR beta sequencing to judge whether each TCR beta V gene segment behaved as functional or pseudogenic. The study used immunosequencing to profile the T cell repertoires of 670 or so subjects and linked those repertoires to cytomegalovirus serostatus. HLA typing covered class I and class II loci at four-digit resolution. Every discovery cohort repertoire had been produced on one sequencing platform. Donor age, sex, ethnicity and CMV serostatus were compiled together with the repertoire data. The genetic ancestry cluster associated with self-reported Caucasian donors included over 80% of the roughly 380 genotyped donors. A later analysis re-analyzed previously published TCR beta repertoires from approximately 700 donors and added high-resolution HLA genotyping to study TCR occurrence patterns. To predict cytomegalovirus infection status, the study combined high-throughput TCR immunosequencing, statistical association of individual TCRs with disease status, and machine learning. General study outcomes and caveats: The classifier was reported to diagnose cytomegalovirus status with high specificity and sensitivity in both the original and validation cohorts. A group of highly shared sequence variants was considered likely to be a technical artifact of the sequencing pipeline. Broadly in line with IMGT annotations, most TCR beta V segments showed up in productive rearrangements about 87% or about 30% of the time in an earlier analysis of around 550 of the donors. Linkage disequilibrium might explain the correlated functional status among segregating V segments, but an unknown experimental factor could not be excluded. A further reported finding was that TCR beta sequences accurately predicted the HLA-A and HLA-B alleles for most subjects in the first cohort. According to the authors, the approach could potentially be generalized to other disease states and immunological phenotypes. A later analysis found that TCR association rates varied across HLA loci, with DRB1 alleles showing the most associated TCRs and HLA-C alleles the fewest. Because counts were too low, seventeen rarely observed V segments, including chromosome 9 orphons, were excluded from the earlier analysis of 587 of the donors. A later analysis associated some 17,000 TCR beta sequences with specific HLA alleles at a false discovery rate of 0.05. V-gene and J-gene trimming of TCR beta chains was associated with a missense DCLRE1C variant in a later genetic analysis, and the association was replicated in an independent cohort. Several of the top co-occurrence clusters appeared to be linked to parvovirus B19, influenza, CMV and Epstein-Barr virus, according to a later analysis. Sequencing depth was assumed to be roughly uniform across donors in the presence/absence analyses, though that assumption may not hold. According to a later genetic analysis, donors in an Asian-associated ancestry cluster had fewer N-insertions in productive TCRs than the approximately 670-donor mean. Across donors, most TCR sequences were observed very rarely, whereas some public TCRs were present in many individuals. In a later analysis, HLA-associated TCR beta chains were found to be more clonally expanded and to have lower generation probabilities than equally common non-associated chains. The study gave a list of about 160 TCR beta chains associated with cytomegalovirus. Some IMGT-functional V segments, including TRBV6-2 and TRBV6-3, could not be distinguished by the 87-base-pair reads and were therefore excluded. Strong co-occurrence of HLA alleles, especially DR and DQ, made assigning TCR associations to individual alleles difficult. Immune exposure information for the cohort was limited to CMV serostatus. In a later analysis, most CMV-associated TCR beta chains were found to appear HLA-restricted, with HLA associations seemingly driven largely by CMV exposure. In this cohort, only TCR beta chains were sequenced, and detectable features were limited by the absence of alpha or paired-chain data. Because HLA typing was unavailable for some donors at each locus, only the typed subset was used in association tests. In vitro tests confirmed that a few of the cytomegalovirus-associated TCR beta chains recognize cytomegalovirus antigens.

The cohort comprised 550 to 700 healthy bone marrow donors. At the time of sampling, all cohort members were nominally healthy, though unrecorded immune exposures were likely present. CMV serostatus was positive for about 270 and negative for about 55% of the roughly 670 cohort members, and was not recorded for this donor. Each donor provided a peripheral blood sample, and peripheral blood mononuclear cells were used for TCR beta sequencing. The Qiagen DNeasy Blood Extraction Kit was used to extract genomic DNA from the blood cell samples. As for this clone: Its recognized antigen is unknown. No clone much larger than this one lies a single base away; base qualities are absent.

Its CDR3 holds 15 amino acids, cysteine through phenylalanine. This entry keeps only the CDR3 DNA: 45 bases, framed from base 1. The germline V gene encodes CDR1 GTSNPN and CDR2 SVGIG (reference sequence). V lost 5 bases and J lost 1 base; the stretch between them is 17 bases long. Library preparation employed the immunoSEQ multiplex PCR assay. A mixture of 60 forward primers for TCR Vbeta segments and 13 reverse primers for TCR Jbeta segments was used in the multiplex PCR. A multiplex PCR assay on genomic DNA amplified the CDR3 region of rearranged TCR beta genes. The amplified TCR beta libraries were sequenced on the Illumina HiSeq System as 87-base-pair reads. The original methods were these. In a later analysis, tens of millions of unique TCR beta chains were counted across the approximately 670 repertoires, and around 11 million of these chains were shared by at least two donors. Raw reads were error-corrected and collapsed into unique sequences with a nearest-neighbor algorithm that merged closely related sequences to remove PCR and sequencing errors. V, D and J gene segments were assigned by aligning CDR3 sequences to IMGT reference sequences. For a sequence to be retained, at least a six-nucleotide match to both a V gene segment and a J gene segment was required. A rearrangement counted as productive if the CDR3 had no stop codons and remained in frame with V and J, and every other rearrangement counted as non-productive. CDR3 was defined by IMGT convention, running from the second conserved V-encoded cysteine to the conserved J-encoded phenylalanine. In an earlier analysis of around 570 of the donors, sequences lacking an unambiguous match to a single V gene segment were excluded. In an earlier analysis of 500 to 750 of the donors, V segments were called functional above 56.7% productive rearrangements and were called segregating when the between-donor standard deviation exceeded 5%. To diagnose cytomegalovirus status from the catalog of TCR beta chain sequences, a statistical classification framework was built. In a later analysis, V and J genes were assigned by comparing TCR nucleotide sequences against IMGT/GENE-DB human TR gene sequences. A later analysis assigned CDR3 sequences and most-parsimonious VDJ recombination scenarios with the TCRdist pipeline. In a later analysis, each TCR beta chain was defined by its CDR3 amino acid sequence together with its V-gene family, and reads without a unique V-gene family were excluded. In a later analysis, 450 to 600 highly shared, low-generation-probability nucleotide sequences were removed to address suspected cross-contamination and a sequencing artifact. In a later analysis, a clonal expansion index was calculated for each public chain from normalized within-repertoire ranks of inferred template counts. In a later analysis, generation probabilities were computed using a VDJ recombination model fitted to out-of-frame rearrangements, and the results were checked against IGoR. In a later analysis, TCR-TCR, TCR-HLA and TCR-CMV co-occurrence was scored with hypergeometric tests, and a repertoire-size bias correction was applied to TCR pairs. In a later analysis, false discovery rates were estimated by permuting HLA or CMV assignments 20 times. In a later analysis, co-occurring TCRs were grouped with DBSCAN, and TCRdist sequence similarity was added when clustering was performed within HLA-allele-positive subsets. For co-occurrence clustering, repertoires with fewer than 30,000 or more than 120,000 public chains were excluded, along with roughly 5 repertoires with anomalous nucleotide sharing. The immuneACCESS repertoire file appears here via TCRdb, limited to in-frame rearrangements. These files lack a portion of the clones; in checked studies, under half of the deficit traces to unresolved V genes, and the cause of the others is not known. The V and J calls and clone size are taken from that table; D and trimming were inferred from the DNA. For this sample there are 150,000 to 200,000 clones; about 72% appear just once. Of the sample, 2% to 2.5% falls within the top ten clones.

Sample: PBMCs. The origin of this receptor is a human donor in good health. The chain is encoded by TRBV30 joined to TRBJ2-5; the D gene identity is not certain. The CDR3: CAWAPSGTVQETQYF. The DNA sequence reads TGTGCCTGGGCGCCCTCTGGCACAGTCCAAGAGACCCAGTACTTC.